These 22 T cell receptor beta chains were sequenced from one sample in a study of T cells in Graves' hyperthyroidism and ophthalmopathy. Authors of the study amplified TCR beta CDR3 regions from RNA transcripts. First-round RT-PCR targeting the TCR CDR3 was performed with the HTBI primer set. TCRdb recomputed calls from the multiplex PCR reads with MiXCR, one row per CDR3 protein. Altogether approximately 330,000 distinct CDR3 sequences are present, around a sixth being singletons, with the ten largest covering about half. Input material: blood. These receptors all stem from a woman between 50 and 59 years old with Graves' hyperthyroidism.

This clonotype came up many times. This rearrangement joins TRBV28 to TRBJ2-3; possible D gene TRBD2, 5 bases. Germline CDR1 MDHEN, CDR2 SYDVKM. This CDR3 spans 16 amino acids. Trimming took off 5 bases at V and 0 bases at J, with 15 bases between the two ends. The CDR3 reads CASSPAGPESTDTQYF. The CDR3 nucleotides are TGTGCCAGCAGTCCTGCGGGCCCCGAGAGCACAGATACGCAGTATTTT. Supplemented by reference TRBV28 and TRBJ2-3, the full variable domain reads DVKVTQSSRYLVKRTGEKVFLECVQDMDHENMFWYRQDPGLGLRLIYFSYDVKMKEKGDIPEGYSVSREKKERFSLILESASTNQTSMYLCASSPAGPESTDTQYFGPGTRLTVL.

The V gene is TRBV19, the J gene TRBJ1-1; D uncertain. Trimming removed 3 bases at V and 0 bases at J, with 11 bases between. The CDR3 sequence is 15 residues long. The germline V gene encodes CDR1 LNHDA and CDR2 SQIVND (reference sequence). The CDR3 DNA sequence: TGTGCCAGTAGTATCTCCTTTATTATGAACACTGAAGCTTTCTTT. Encoded protein: CASSISFIMNTEAFF.

In its sample, this clonotype was seen once. The rearrangement uses TRBV6-1 and TRBJ2-7; D is perhaps TRBD1 (6 bases). Germline V CDR1 and CDR2: MNHNS, SASEGT. The CDR3 loop spans 16 amino acids. The V end was cut by 1 base, the J end by 2 bases, with 15 bases between. The CDR3 DNA is TGTGCCAGCAGTGAAGTGGGATCAGGGACACCCTACGAGCAGTACGTC. It yields the protein CASSEVGSGTPYEQYV.

Here the CDR3 DNA reads TGTGCCAGTAGTCTATGGACAACCACGGACTATGGCTACACCTTC. This translates into CASSLWTTTDYGYTF. V and J are TRBV19 and TRBJ1-2; perhaps TRBD1 as D (5 bases). This CDR3 spans 15 amino acids. The germline V and J ends were trimmed by 5 bases and 3 bases, with 16 bases remaining between them. Looked up from germline, CDR1 is LNHDA and CDR2 is SQIVND (reference sequence). The variable domain in full, completed from reference TRBV19 and TRBJ1-2, reads DGGITQSPKYLFRKEGQNVTLSCEQNLNHDAMYWYRQDPGQGLRLIYYSQIVNDFQKGDIAEGYSVSREKKESFPLTVTSAQKNPTAFYLCASSLWTTTDYGYTFGSGTRLTVV.

This clonotype was observed at least ten times. The J gene is TRBJ2-3, the V gene TRBV27, with 14 nucleotides matching TRBD2. Trimming removed 5 bases from V and 1 base from J; junction bases left unmatched: 8. Germline V gene lookup returns CDR1 MNHEY and CDR2 SMNVEV (reference sequence). This CDR3 is 18 amino acids long. In DNA form, the CDR3 reads TGTGCCAGCAGTCCCCTGACTAGCGGGAGGGATCGCACAGATACGCAGTATTTT. This gives the protein CASSPLTSGRDRTDTQYF.

Only a few counts were recorded for this clonotype. The chain joins TRBV5-6 to TRBJ2-7; no firm D call. The CDR3 has 14 residues. The germline V gene has CDR1 SGHDT and CDR2 YYEEEE. V shed 0 bases and J shed 3 bases, with 10 bases lying between them. CDR3: CASSLVFSVYEQYF. DNA for the CDR3: TGTGCCAGCAGCTTGGTGTTCTCTGTCTACGAGCAGTACTTC.

This clonotype was detected only a few times. V is TRBV28 and J is TRBJ1-2; D is possibly TRBD1 (6 bases). From germline, CDR1 is MDHEN and CDR2 SYDVKM. V lost 3 bases and J lost 5, with 16 bases in between. This CDR3 comprises 15 residues. The CDR3 DNA sequence: TGTGCCAGCAGTTTTCCAGGGGTCGCAGGGTATGGCTACACCTTC. This sequence encodes CASSFPGVAGYGYTF.

Concerning this clonotype: Given a much more abundant clone one base away, this may be a read error. The chain couples TRBV27 to TRBJ2-3, with D tentatively TRBD2 (5 bases). The CDR3 covers 13 residues. Germline V gene sequence: CDR1 MNHEY, CDR2 SMNVEV (reference sequence). V was trimmed by 6 bases and J by 8 bases, leaving 15 bases between them. The CDR3 reads CASRVLGSGTQYF. DNA for the CDR3: TGTGCCAGCAGGGTTCTGGGGAGTGGTACGCAGTATTTT.

This chain connects TRBV6-1 to TRBJ1-1; D gene uncertain. Germline loops: CDR1 MNHNS, CDR2 SASEGT. CDR3 size: 13 residues. V was shortened by 6 bases and J by 0 bases, with 8 bases between the two germline ends. The CDR3 DNA reads as TGTGCCAGCAGACGGGTCCTGAACACTGAAGCTTTCTTT. Translation: CASRRVLNTEAFF.

This rearrangement joins TRBV20-1 to TRBJ1-1; TRBD1 aligns across 7 bases. CDR1 DFQATT and CDR2 SNEGSKA come from the germline V gene (reference sequence). Trimming removed 3 bases from V and 5 bases from J; junction bases left unmatched: 9. The CDR3 covers 14 residues. The CDR3 loop is CSASGVTGRTEAFF. CDR3 nucleotides: TGCAGTGCTAGTGGGGTGACAGGGCGGACTGAAGCTTTCTTT.

The J gene is TRBJ2-1, the V gene TRBV12-3 or TRBV12-4; 7 positions agree with TRBD2. CDR3 length equals 14 residues. V gave up 6 bases and J gave up 5 bases; unmatched junction bases: 7. Written as DNA, the CDR3 is TGTGCCAGCAGAGGGACTACCCATCACAATGAGCAGTTCTTC. It encodes CASRGTTHHNEQFF.

This clonotype has a count of ten or more. One end of the junction fails to match germline, which may point to a read error. J is TRBJ2-1 and V is TRBV5-1; D tentatively reads TRBD1 or TRBD2 (5 bases each). This CDR3 comprises 16 residues. Looked up from germline, CDR1 is SGHRS and CDR2 is YFSETQ. The CDR3 DNA reads as TGCGCCAGCAGCACCGGGACGGTAAGCTCCTGCAATGAGCAGTTCTTC. It codes for CASSTGTVSSCNEQFF.

This clonotype was observed a few times. The chain couples TRBV4-2 to TRBJ2-5, with 7 bases identical to TRBD2. The V gene's germline CDR1 is LGHNA and CDR2 YNFKEQ. This CDR3 region has 17 residues. Trimming at V came to 4 bases and at J to 0 bases, leaving 11 bases not matched to a gene. The chain's CDR3 is CASSLTGPGTNQETQYF. The CDR3 DNA reads as TGTGCCAGCAGCCTCACTGGGCCCGGGACTAACCAAGAGACCCAGTACTTC.

This clonotype occurred many times. The J gene is TRBJ2-1, the V gene TRBV2; D gene ambiguous. Germline V gives CDR1 SNHLY, CDR2 FYNNEI. V lost 6 bases and J 6 bases, leaving 15 bases between the germline ends. The CDR3 is 14 residues long. CDR3 in amino acids: CASSSTTRTNEQFF. CDR3 bases: TGTGCCAGCAGCTCCACTACGAGGACCAATGAGCAGTTCTTC.

Many counts were recorded for this clonotype. CDR3 sequence (DNA): TGTGCCAGCAGTGACGCATCTGGAGCGAGGGGCGGCTACACCTTC. It codes for CASSDASGARGGYTF. J is TRBJ1-2 and V is TRBV6-1, with D perhaps matching TRBD1 (5 bases). The germline V gene encodes CDR1 MNHNS and CDR2 SASEGT. This CDR3 is 15 amino acids long. The V gene lost 3 bases and the J gene lost 8 bases, with 19 bases spanning the gap.

The V and J genes are TRBV5-1 and TRBJ2-1; D possibly matches TRBD1 or TRBD2 (5 bases each). Germline V gene lookup returns CDR1 SGHRS and CDR2 YFSETQ. V gave up 0 bases and J gave up 5 bases, with 9 bases separating them. The CDR3 loop spans 14 amino acids. The CDR3 bases are TGCGCCAGCAGCTTGGCCGGGACCCACAATGAGCAGTTCTTC. Translated: CASSLAGTHNEQFF.

This clonotype has at least ten counts. The chain joins TRBV5-1 to TRBJ2-7; D gene unclear. This CDR3 contains 12 residues. Between the trimmed V and J ends, which lost 3 bases and 2 bases, there was a span of 6 bases. Germline assignment: CDR1 SGHRS and CDR2 YFSETQ. DNA for the CDR3: TGCGCCAGCAGCTGGGCCCCCTACGAGCAGTACGTC. Translation gives CASSWAPYEQYV.

The chain joins TRBV11-3 to TRBJ1-6; D is ambiguous. V gave up 1 base and J gave up 8 bases, with 6 bases separating them. The CDR3 is 13 residues long. Per the germline V gene, CDR1 is SGHNT and CDR2 is YENEEA. DNA for the CDR3: TGTGCCAGCAGCTTAGGAGGGCATTCACCCCTCCACTTT. Encoded protein: CASSLGGHSPLHF. Variable domain in full (rest from reference TRBV11-3 and TRBJ1-6): EAGVVQSPRYKIIEKKQPVAFWCNPISGHNTLYWYLQNLGQGPELLIRYENEEAVDDSQLPKDRFSAERLKGVDSTLKIQPAELGDSAVYLCASSLGGHSPLHFGNGTRLTVT.

This clonotype was observed at least ten times. V gene TRBV5-1 combines with J gene TRBJ2-7; maybe TRBD1 (6 bases). The CDR3 loop spans 14 amino acids. The V gene lost 4 bases and the J gene lost 2 bases, with 13 bases spanning the gap. Germline values: CDR1 SGHRS, CDR2 YFSETQ. CDR3 protein: CASSPRGYAYEQYF. DNA of the CDR3: TGCGCCAGCAGCCCAAGGGGGTACGCCTACGAGCAGTACTTC.

The chain is built from TRBV6-2 or TRBV6-3 and TRBJ2-2; 9 bases match TRBD1. Germline V CDR1 and CDR2: MNHEY, SVGEGT. The J segment lost 6 bases and the V segment lost 3 bases, leaving 11 bases of the junction unmatched. CDR3 length equals 17 residues. Here the CDR3 reads CASSYRNPGQGSGELFF. The CDR3 region has the DNA TGTGCCAGCAGTTATAGGAATCCGGGACAGGGATCCGGGGAGCTGTTTTTT.

In this sample, this clonotype turned up many times. The chain joins TRBV3-1 to TRBJ2-5; no definite D call. V lost 2 bases and J lost 0, with 7 bases in between. CDR3 length: 14 amino acids. Germline assignment: CDR1 LGHDT and CDR2 YNNKEL (reference sequence). CDR3 sequence: CASSQFQHQETQYF. For the CDR3, the DNA is TGTGCCAGCAGCCAATTCCAGCACCAAGAGACCCAGTACTTC.

Only a few counts were recorded for this clonotype. The V and J genes are TRBV7-6 and TRBJ2-3; 7 nucleotides agree with TRBD2. This CDR3 is 15 amino acids long. From germline, CDR1 is SGHVS and CDR2 FNYEAQ. V shed 5 bases and J 4 bases; nucleotides not matched to a gene: 9. The CDR3 loop is CASSLKGGSADTQYF. The CDR3 DNA is TGTGCCAGCAGCCTTAAGGGAGGGTCCGCAGATACGCAGTATTTT.